A single T cell receptor (beta chain) is shown here with its context. The age range of participants was about 18 to 89 years, with residence in under 30 US areas. This record belongs to a study of blood T cell repertoires in COVID-19. Profiling relied on immunoSEQ multiplex PCR, and the TCRdb table lists in-frame clones only, not all of them. The data show around 220,000 clones, around 83% seen once. Trimming removed 6 bases from V and 5 bases from J; junction bases left unmatched: 8. The CDR3 spans 14 residues. The germline gives CDR1 MDHEN, CDR2 SYDVKM. Sequencing input: PBMCs or T cells enriched from blood (not recorded which). The chain carries TRBV28 and TRBJ2-7; TRBD1 matches 9 bases. The sequence was obtained from a woman in her thirties or forties who had recovered from COVID-19. The CDR3: CASRGQGGSHEQYV. CDR3 nucleotide sequence: TGTGCCAGCAGGGGACAGGGAGGGTCCCACGAGCAGTACGTC.